This entry features one TCR beta chain sequence. Its specificity is not known. Some clones are missing from TCRdb's copy, which holds only in-frame ones; the method was immunoSEQ multiplex PCR. The sample holds about 6,400 clones, about four fifths seen once. The data originate from a study of T cell repertoires in ileal Crohn's disease. Study outcomes and limitations: Compared with CD4 T cells, sorted CD8 cells carried more expanded clones.

With 6 bases clipped from V and 0 bases from J, the junction kept 1 base outside the gene matches. The CDR3 runs 14 residues. Germline assignment: CDR1 MNHNY and CDR2 SVGAGI (reference sequence). The chain employs TRBV6-6 and TRBJ1-3, with 8 bases that match TRBD1. The TCR originated in an adult with Crohn's disease. The sequenced material came from ileal tissue. The CDR3 sequence is CASRDRGSGNTIYF. CDR3 nucleotide sequence: TGTGCCAGCAGAGACAGGGGCTCTGGAAACACCATATATTTT.